The T cell receptor beta chain described here comes from a study of T-cell memory formation after mild COVID-19. Broader study findings: CD4+ contracting clones were found mainly in CM and EM, and CD8+ ones in EMRA. Balance between CD4 and CD8 was seen in clones contracting day 15 to 85, and a CD4+ lean was seen in later expanders.

CDR1 and CDR2 (germline): MNHEY, SVGAGI. The CDR3 is made up of 13 amino acids. Trimming left V 5 bases short and J 4 bases short, with 9 bases between. In TCRdb, the 5' RACE reads were re-called with MiXCR into one record per CDR3 protein. Among a few hundred thousand distinct CDR3 sequences listed, roughly 26% were seen once. The count of this clonotype is one. Antigen specificity is unknown. The clonotype comes from an adult woman who had mild COVID-19 (a few samples of this study predate the infection). Cell type and time point are not known. This chain connects TRBV6-5 to TRBJ1-3, with unresolved D. The material sequenced was PBMCs or a T cell subset sorted from them (not recorded which). This CDR3 is CASSRTGGNTIYF. CDR3 sequence (DNA): TGTGCCAGCAGTCGCACCGGGGGAAACACCATATATTTT.